The entry below gives a single T cell receptor (beta chain) sequence along with its context. Germline loops: CDR1 LGHDT, CDR2 YNNKEL (reference sequence). This CDR3 region has 13 residues. V was shortened by 4 bases and J by 8 bases, with 11 bases between the two germline ends. A single record per CDR3 protein comes from TCRdb applying MiXCR to the 5' RACE reads. The data show over 55,000 distinct CDR3 sequences, under 35% seen once. The origin of this receptor is a female donor with breast cancer. The sample was tumor-infiltrating naive CD4+ T cells sorted from the breast tumor. Subset in this sample: naive CD4+ T cells, CD4+CD45RA+CD25-. The rearrangement joins TRBV3-1 to TRBJ1-4, with D hard to call. The CDR3 sequence is CASSRRLEEKLFF. CDR3 nucleotides: TGTGCCAGCAGCCGCAGACTCGAAGAAAAACTGTTTTTT.